These 6 T cell receptor beta chains came from one sample sequenced in a study of regulatory T cells in long-lasting Graves disease. Stated time point: persistent/refractory GD, antithyroid drugs over 5 years with positive TRAb. PBMC RNA served as the TCR library source. TCR beta libraries were built with iRepertoire HTBI primers and Arm-PCR of CDR3 regions. One entry per CDR3 protein results from TCRdb running MiXCR on the multiplex PCR reads. Of around 450,000 distinct CDR3 sequences detected, roughly 21% appear once; the ten largest clones hold approximately 6.4%. Sequenced material: peripheral blood mononuclear cells (PBMCs), taken when the disease was refractory, from a patient treated with antithyroid drugs. These receptors originate from a female donor with Graves disease.

This clonotype was recorded at least ten times. This chain links TRBV28 with TRBJ2-5, with 7 bases identical to TRBD1. Per the germline V gene, CDR1 is MDHEN and CDR2 is SYDVKM. The length of the CDR3 is 14 residues. J gave up 3 bases and V 10 bases, and 11 bases lay outside the gene matches. CDR3 DNA: TGTGCCACCGCTGACAGGGCGGGTGAAGAGACCCAGTACTTC. Translation gives CATADRAGEETQYF.

Only a few counts were recorded for this clonotype. This chain links TRBV6-1 with TRBJ2-5; 9 nucleotides line up with TRBD1. Trimming at V came to 4 bases and at J to 5 bases, leaving 5 bases not matched to a gene. Germline CDR1 reads MNHNS; CDR2 reads SASEGT. The CDR3 is made up of 14 amino acids. CDR3: CASSATGGSETQYF. DNA of the CDR3: TGTGCCAGCAGTGCTACAGGGGGCTCGGAGACCCAGTACTTC.

The chain carries TRBV3-1 and TRBJ2-7, with D tentatively TRBD1 or TRBD2 (6 bases each). The V and J ends lost 1 base and 1 base respectively, with 14 bases between them. The CDR3 spans 16 residues. Germline V lookup: CDR1 LGHDT, CDR2 YNNKEL (reference sequence). Here the CDR3 reads CASSQGRGGQSYEQYF. In nucleotides, the CDR3 is TGTGCCAGCAGCCAAGGACGAGGGGGGCAGTCCTACGAGCAGTACTTC.

This clonotype has just a few counts. J is TRBJ1-4 and V is TRBV7-2; tentatively, D is TRBD1 (5 bases). The CDR3 has 17 amino acids. Trimming stripped 1 base from V and 0 bases from J, with 12 bases between. Germline V gives CDR1 SGHTA, CDR2 FQGNSA. The CDR3 protein is CASSLVRGTATNEKLFF. The CDR3 bases are TGTGCCAGCAGCTTAGTTAGGGGAACGGCAACTAATGAAAAACTGTTTTTT.

The chain carries TRBV7-2 and TRBJ1-1; D perhaps matches TRBD1 (5 bases). Germline V gives CDR1 SGHTA, CDR2 FQGNSA. The CDR3 consists of 16 residues. The V and J ends lost 1 base and 3 bases respectively, with 15 bases between them. Here the CDR3 reads CASSLDPMGVDTEAFF. CDR3 nucleotides: TGTGCCAGCAGCTTAGATCCCATGGGGGTGGACACTGAAGCTTTCTTT.

This clonotype was found many times. The chain has TRBV13 and TRBJ2-5; no clear D. V was cut by 1 base and J by 2 bases, with 8 bases left in between. CDR1 is PRHDT, CDR2 FYEKMQ, per germline (reference sequence). The CDR3 is 14 residues long. CDR3 sequence: CASSLATAQETQYF. The CDR3 nucleotides read TGTGCCAGCAGCTTAGCGACCGCACAAGAGACCCAGTACTTC.